This TCR beta chain was documented in a study of cytomegalovirus exposure and HLA in healthy donors. This clone has a handful of counts. Its target is not known. It was with 60 Vbeta and 13 Jbeta primers that the PCR ran. Sequencing used immunoSEQ multiplex PCR; TCRdb keeps in-frame clones, though not all of them. The sample consists of 120,000 to 150,000 clones, more than 75% of them appearing once. Germline V gene sequence: CDR1 LNHDA, CDR2 SQIVND (reference sequence). Trimming took 4 bases from V and 7 from J, leaving 8 bases between them. The CDR3 consists of 13 residues. Study-wide findings and caveats: Near-uniform donor sequencing depth was presumed by presence/absence analyses. What was likely a sequencing artifact was a cluster of highly shared sequence variants. In a later analysis, TCR beta V- and J-gene trimming was associated with a missense DCLRE1C variant.

Sequenced: PBMCs. The gene calls are TRBV19 and TRBJ1-6; D unresolved. The clonotype comes from a female donor in good health and CMV-seronegative. The CDR3 bases are TGTGCCAGTAGTAGTCAGAAGAATTCACCCCTCCACTTT. Translation: CASSSQKNSPLHF.